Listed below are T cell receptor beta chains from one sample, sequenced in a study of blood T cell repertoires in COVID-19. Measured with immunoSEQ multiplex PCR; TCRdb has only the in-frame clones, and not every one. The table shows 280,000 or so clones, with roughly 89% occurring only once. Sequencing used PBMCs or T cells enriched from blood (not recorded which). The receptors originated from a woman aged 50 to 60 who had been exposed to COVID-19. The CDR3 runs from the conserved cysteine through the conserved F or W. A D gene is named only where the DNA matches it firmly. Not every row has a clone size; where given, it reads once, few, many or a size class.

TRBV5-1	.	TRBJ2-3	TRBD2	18	CASSPWTSGGVGTDTQYF
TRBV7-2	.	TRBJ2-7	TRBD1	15	CASSYRDRLSYEQYF
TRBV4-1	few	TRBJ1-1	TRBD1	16	CASRGTGTDMNTEAFF
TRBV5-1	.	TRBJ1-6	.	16	CASSLAYERFNSPLHF
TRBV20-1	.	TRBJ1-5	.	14	CSASPGHSNQPQHF
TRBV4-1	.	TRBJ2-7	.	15	CASSQASRFEGEQYF
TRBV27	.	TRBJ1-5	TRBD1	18	CASSERTGVPYSNQPQHF
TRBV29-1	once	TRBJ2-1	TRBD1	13	CSVGQGARNEQFF
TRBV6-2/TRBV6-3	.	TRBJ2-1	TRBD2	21	CASSYTMGLAGGRSSYNEQFF
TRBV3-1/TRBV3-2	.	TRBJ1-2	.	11	CASSQGAKATF
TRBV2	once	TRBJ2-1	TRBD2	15	CASSTSGGNYNEQFF
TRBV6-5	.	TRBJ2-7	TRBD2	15	CASRSGGAGTHEQYF